This T cell receptor beta chain comes out of a study of Tregs in tolerant kidney transplant recipients. Study results and caveats: Findings come from small patient numbers and require larger validation. Changing PCR primers prevented nucleotide comparison between some patients' samples.

This clone was seen a handful of times. Its antigen is unknown. Recipients received nonmyeloablative bone marrow transplants from related graft donors, with transient mixed chimerism. Unstimulated Tregs (CD4+CD25+CD127-) and CD4+CD25- non-Tregs were sorted from PBMCs. Germline CDR1 and CDR2: LGHNA and YSLEER. CDR3 length: 15 residues. V lost 1 base, J lost 7 bases, and 16 bases lay in between. The data were produced by immunoSEQ multiplex PCR, yet TCRdb's version contains in-frame clones alone and is incomplete. The sample yields 84,000 or so clones, more than 85% seen once. This TCR was recovered from a human patient who received a combined kidney and bone marrow transplant. Part of the T cells may come from the graft donor. V is TRBV4-3 and J is TRBJ1-2, with D perhaps TRBD1 (5 bases). The starting material was CD4+ T cells from blood (PBMCs), obtained 12 months after the transplant. CDR3 sequence: CASSQVVGGIFGYTF. CDR3 DNA sequence: TGCGCCAGCAGCCAAGTGGTTGGGGGGATTTTTGGCTACACCTTC.